The following is a T cell receptor beta chain sequence with its context. The germline CDR1 and CDR2 sequences are MDHEN and SYDVKM. There are 17 residues in the CDR3. The ends were cut back, 7 bases at V and 3 bases at J, with 21 bases in the middle. This record belongs to a study of blood T cell repertoires in COVID-19. Study as a whole: From T cells, B-cell-depleted T cells, or PBMCs came the material, which was cDNA or gDNA.

In the original workflow: It was from reference gene primer amplification that nucleated cell counts were estimated. Sequenced by immunoSEQ multiplex PCR; TCRdb stores in-frame clones only, minus some. Clonal size and the V and J genes are those of that table, whereas D and trimming came from the DNA. The sample lists hundreds of thousands of clones, roughly 80% occurring once. The sample was peripheral blood. The genes are TRBV28 and TRBJ2-2; weak D call: TRBD1 (7 bases). The TCR was taken from a woman in her fifties or sixties with acute or convalescent COVID-19. For the CDR3, the DNA is TGTGCCAGCACCTCACTGAGCGGAGGGGGCTACACCGGGGAGCTGTTTTTT. Translation: CASTSLSGGGYTGELFF.